The next 15 T cell receptor beta chains were all read from a single sample in a study of T-cell memory formation after mild COVID-19. MiXCR, applied by TCRdb to the 5' RACE reads, yields one record per CDR3 protein. The repertoire holds 550,000 to 700,000 distinct CDR3 sequences, with around 17% as singletons. The sequenced sample was PBMCs or a T cell subset sorted from them (not recorded which). The receptors were sampled from an adult woman who had mild COVID-19 (a few samples of this study predate the infection). Cell type and time point are not known.

This clonotype was recorded once. This chain links TRBV24-1 with TRBJ2-7; the match to TRBD1 covers 7 bases. With V trimmed by 6 bases and J by 1 base, 2 bases remained unmatched. Germline loops: CDR1 KGHDR, CDR2 SFDVKD. This CDR3 spans 13 amino acids. Here the CDR3 DNA reads TGTGCCACCAGTAAGGGACAGTCCTACGAGCAGTACTTC. Residues: CATSKGQSYEQYF.

In its sample, this clonotype was seen a few times. The V and J genes are TRBV2 and TRBJ1-6; 11 bases are shared with TRBD1. There are 15 residues in the CDR3. J lost 8 bases, V lost 5 bases, and 5 bases had no gene match. Germline values: CDR1 SNHLY, CDR2 FYNNEI. The CDR3 protein is CASSTGQGADSPLHF. CDR3 nucleotides: TGTGCCAGCAGTACTGGACAGGGGGCGGATTCACCCCTCCACTTT.

This clonotype was picked up a small number of times. This chain uses TRBV29-1 with TRBJ2-6; the D call may be TRBD1 or TRBD2 (5 bases each). The CDR3 is 16 amino acids. Germline CDR1 SQVTM, CDR2 ANQGSEA. Trimming removed 4 bases from V and 0 bases from J, with 13 bases in between. CDR3 coding DNA: TGCAGCGTTGGAGAGGGGCGACCCTCTGGGGCCAACGTCCTGACTTTC. Translation: CSVGEGRPSGANVLTF.

This clonotype has a handful of counts. This chain connects TRBV4-3 to TRBJ2-7; 8 bases align to TRBD2. V dropped 0 bases and J dropped 5; count of bases not matched to a gene: 15. CDR1 is LGHNA, CDR2 YSLEER, per germline. The CDR3 has 18 amino acids. CDR3 coding DNA: TGCGCCAGCAGCCAAGATGCGGTTTGGGGACTAGGTTCTGACGAGCAGTACTTC. Its protein product is CASSQDAVWGLGSDEQYF.

The chain uses TRBV4-1 and TRBJ2-1; a weak D match, TRBD1 (6 bases). Trimming removed 4 bases at V and 0 bases at J, with 16 bases between. Germline CDR1 is MGHRA and CDR2 is YSYEKL. The CDR3 totals 17 residues. Here the CDR3 reads CASSPSPTGSSYNEQFF. Written as DNA, the CDR3 is TGCGCCAGCAGCCCCAGTCCGACAGGTAGCTCCTACAATGAGCAGTTCTTC.

This chain connects TRBV12-2 to TRBJ2-1; the table's D call of TRBD1 was not tested on the DNA. TRBV12-2 is a known pseudogene. The CDR3 sequence is 17 residues long. The CDR3 region has the DNA TGTGCAAGTCGCTCCCCCCTCACCGGGACAGGGGGCAATGAGCAGTTCTTC. Amino acid sequence: CASRSPLTGTGGNEQFF.

This clonotype was picked up a small number of times. The rearrangement links TRBV29-1 to TRBJ2-2; 7 bases map to TRBD2. The CDR3 loop spans 13 amino acids. The trim removed 6 bases at V and 2 bases at J, leaving 3 bases unmatched. The germline V gene has CDR1 SQVTM and CDR2 ANQGSEA. CDR3 region: CSVTSSNTGELFF. DNA for the CDR3: TGCAGCGTGACTAGCTCAAACACCGGGGAGCTGTTTTTT.

The sample holds a few counts of this clonotype. J is TRBJ2-7 and V is TRBV6-5; unclear D gene. There are 11 residues in the CDR3. Trimming left V 0 bases short and J 9 bases short, with 6 bases between. The V gene's germline CDR1 is MNHEY and CDR2 SVGAGI. The CDR3 loop reads CASSYSHRQYF. The CDR3 DNA sequence: TGTGCCAGCAGTTACTCGCACAGGCAGTACTTC.

V and J are TRBV15 and TRBJ2-7; 8 bases are shared with TRBD2. This CDR3 comprises 14 residues. Losses at the gene ends were 8 bases for V and 2 bases for J; bases not matched to a gene: 8. Germline lookup yields CDR1 LNHNV and CDR2 YYDKDF (reference sequence). The CDR3 reads CATGSGTRAYEQYF. The CDR3 DNA reads TGTGCCACCGGTAGCGGGACCAGGGCCTACGAGCAGTACTTC.

This chain links TRBV25-1 with TRBJ2-7, with 8 bases fitting TRBD1. V gave up 5 bases and J gave up 0 bases; unmatched junction bases: 6. The CDR3 consists of 15 residues. The V gene's germline CDR1 is MGHDK and CDR2 SYGVNS. The chain's CDR3 is CASSRHGQGSYEQYF. CDR3 in DNA: TGTGCCAGCAGTCGGCATGGACAGGGCTCCTACGAGCAGTACTTC.

Only a few counts were recorded for this clonotype. The chain carries TRBV12-3 or TRBV12-4 and TRBJ2-1; the D gene could be TRBD1 or TRBD2 (5 bases each). The V and J ends lost 7 bases and 8 bases respectively, with 18 bases between them. This CDR3 contains 14 residues. The CDR3 region is CASNTLGPRYEQFF. The CDR3 DNA reads TGTGCCAGCAATACTCTGGGACCACGATATGAGCAGTTCTTC.

The table lists this clonotype with many counts. The chain combines TRBV9 with TRBJ2-1, with D uncertain. This CDR3 contains 13 residues. V was pared by 2 bases and J by 2 bases, with 5 bases between. Germline assignment: CDR1 SGDLS and CDR2 YYNGEE. CDR3 loop: CASSVEPYNEQFF. The CDR3 DNA sequence: TGTGCCAGCAGCGTGGAGCCCTACAATGAGCAGTTCTTC.

This clonotype appeared a few times. In nucleotides, the CDR3 is TGTGCCAGCAGCCCGGGACATCTCTCCTACGAGCAGTACTTC. It translates to CASSPGHLSYEQYF. The genes are TRBV4-2 and TRBJ2-7; possibly TRBD1 for D (6 bases). The CDR3 totals 14 residues. Germline CDR1 and CDR2: LGHNA and YNFKEQ. Trimming cost V 4 bases and J 0 bases, with 10 bases left between them.

This clonotype showed up just a few times. CDR3 DNA sequence: TGTGCCAGCAGCTTAGTCCAGACAGGGTCCTATGGCTACACCTTC. This codes for CASSLVQTGSYGYTF. This sequence joins TRBV7-9 and TRBJ1-2, with TRBD1 matching over 7 bases. The CDR3 is 15 amino acids. Germline V gene sequence: CDR1 SEHNR, CDR2 FQNEAQ (reference sequence). Trimming removed 1 base from V and 4 bases from J; junction bases left unmatched: 6.

The J gene is TRBJ2-1, the V gene TRBV7-8; unclear D gene. V lost 1 base, J lost 15 bases, and 13 bases lay in between. Germline V gives CDR1 SGHVS, CDR2 FQNEAQ. The CDR3 length is 12 residues. Written as DNA, the CDR3 is TGTGCCAGCAGCTTAGGTAGTGCGCGTCTGTTCTTC. As protein: CASSLGSARLFF.